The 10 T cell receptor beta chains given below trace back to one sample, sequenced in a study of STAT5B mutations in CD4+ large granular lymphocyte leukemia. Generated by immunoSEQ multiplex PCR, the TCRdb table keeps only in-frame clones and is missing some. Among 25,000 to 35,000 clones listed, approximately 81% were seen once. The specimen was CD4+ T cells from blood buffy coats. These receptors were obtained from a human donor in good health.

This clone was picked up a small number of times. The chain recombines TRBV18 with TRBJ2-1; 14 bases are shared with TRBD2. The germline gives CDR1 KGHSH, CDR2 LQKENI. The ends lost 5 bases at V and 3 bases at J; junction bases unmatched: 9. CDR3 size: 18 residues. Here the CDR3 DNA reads TGTGCCAGCTCATTTTATACCGGGACTAGCGGGGGCTACAATGAGCAGTTCTTC. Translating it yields CASSFYTGTSGGYNEQFF.

CDR3 coding DNA: TGCGCCAGCAGCCACGGGACGGGTGGCACCTACGAGCAGTACTTC. Translated, it gives CASSHGTGGTYEQYF. The chain has TRBV4-1 and TRBJ2-7; D may be TRBD1 or TRBD2 (5 bases each). Trimming took 3 bases from V and 2 from J, leaving 14 bases between them. This CDR3 comprises 15 residues. Per germline, CDR1 MGHRA and CDR2 YSYEKL.

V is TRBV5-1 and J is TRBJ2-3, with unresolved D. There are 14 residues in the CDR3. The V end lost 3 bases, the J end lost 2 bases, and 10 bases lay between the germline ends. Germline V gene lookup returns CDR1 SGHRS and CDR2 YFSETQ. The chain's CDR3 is CASSSSDHTDTQYF. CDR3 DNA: TGCGCCAGCAGCTCGTCGGACCACACAGATACGCAGTATTTT.

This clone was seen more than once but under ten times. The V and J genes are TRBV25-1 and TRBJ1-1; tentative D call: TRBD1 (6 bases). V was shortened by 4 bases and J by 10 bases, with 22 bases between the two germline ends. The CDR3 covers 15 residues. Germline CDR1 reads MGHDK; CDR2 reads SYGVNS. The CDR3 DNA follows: TGTGCCAGCAGTGCCATTAATGACAGGCGAACGGGAGCTTTCTTT. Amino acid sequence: CASSAINDRRTGAFF.

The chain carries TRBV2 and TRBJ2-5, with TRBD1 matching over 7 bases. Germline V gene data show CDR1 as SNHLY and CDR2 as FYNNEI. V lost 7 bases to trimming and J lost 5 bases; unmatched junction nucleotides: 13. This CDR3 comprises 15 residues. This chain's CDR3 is CASNADRVNWETQYF. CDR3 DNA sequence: TGTGCCAGCAACGCAGACAGGGTTAATTGGGAGACCCAGTACTTC.

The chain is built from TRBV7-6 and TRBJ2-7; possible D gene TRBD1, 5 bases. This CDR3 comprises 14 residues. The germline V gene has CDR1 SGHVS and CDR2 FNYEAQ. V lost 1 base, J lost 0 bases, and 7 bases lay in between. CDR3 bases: TGTGCCAGCAGCTTAGAACAGGACTCCTACGAGCAGTACTTC. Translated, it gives CASSLEQDSYEQYF.

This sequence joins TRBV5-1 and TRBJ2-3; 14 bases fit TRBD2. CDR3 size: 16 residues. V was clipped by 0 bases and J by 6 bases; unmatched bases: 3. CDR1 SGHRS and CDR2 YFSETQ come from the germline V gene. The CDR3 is CASSLVGTSGGDTQYF. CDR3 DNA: TGCGCCAGCAGCTTGGTGGGGACTAGCGGGGGTGATACGCAGTATTTT.

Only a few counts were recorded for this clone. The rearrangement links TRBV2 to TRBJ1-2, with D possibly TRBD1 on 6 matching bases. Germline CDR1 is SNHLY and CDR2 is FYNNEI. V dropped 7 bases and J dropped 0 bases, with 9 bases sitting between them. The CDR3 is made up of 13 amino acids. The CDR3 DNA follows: TGTGCCAGCACCGGGGGCACTAACTATGGCTACACCTTC. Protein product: CASTGGTNYGYTF.

The CDR3 DNA reads as TGTGCCAGCAGCTTACCTCAGCAGACCCAGTACTTC. It is translated as CASSLPQQTQYF. The chain uses TRBV7-3 and TRBJ2-5; no reliable D call. The CDR3 loop spans 12 amino acids. Germline V gene sequence: CDR1 SGHTA, CDR2 FQGTGA. Trimming removed 2 bases from V and 6 bases from J, with 7 bases in between.

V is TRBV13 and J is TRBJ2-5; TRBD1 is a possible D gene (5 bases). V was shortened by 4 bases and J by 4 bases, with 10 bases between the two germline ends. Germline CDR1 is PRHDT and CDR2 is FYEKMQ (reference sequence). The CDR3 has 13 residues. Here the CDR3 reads CASSSQGAETQYF. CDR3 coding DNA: TGTGCCAGCAGCTCCCAAGGGGCAGAGACCCAGTACTTC. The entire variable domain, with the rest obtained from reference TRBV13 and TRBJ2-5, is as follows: AAGVIQSPRHLIKEKRETATLKCYPIPRHDTVYWYQQGPGQDPQFLISFYEKMQSDKGSIPDRFSAQQFSDYHSELNMSSLELGDSALYFCASSSQGAETQYFGPGTRLLVL.